The T cell receptor beta chain under discussion was sequenced for a study of control samples from healthy donors and cancer patients. Sequencing used immunoSEQ multiplex PCR; TCRdb keeps in-frame clones, though not all of them. This sample has more than 60,000 clones, with about nine tenths found just once. The CDR3 consists of 14 residues. Per the germline V gene, CDR1 is LGHDT and CDR2 is YNNKEL (reference sequence). V lost 1 base and J 8 bases, leaving 14 bases between the germline ends. This clonotype was obtained from a woman aged 45-65 years with colorectal cancer. Sequenced input: PBMCs. The chain has TRBV3-1 (or the pseudogene TRBV3-2) and TRBJ1-2; D possibly corresponds to TRBD1 (5 bases). The CDR3 protein is CASSQGFRDGGYTF. The CDR3 nucleotides are TGTGCCAGCAGCCAAGGATTCAGGGATGGAGGCTACACCTTC.